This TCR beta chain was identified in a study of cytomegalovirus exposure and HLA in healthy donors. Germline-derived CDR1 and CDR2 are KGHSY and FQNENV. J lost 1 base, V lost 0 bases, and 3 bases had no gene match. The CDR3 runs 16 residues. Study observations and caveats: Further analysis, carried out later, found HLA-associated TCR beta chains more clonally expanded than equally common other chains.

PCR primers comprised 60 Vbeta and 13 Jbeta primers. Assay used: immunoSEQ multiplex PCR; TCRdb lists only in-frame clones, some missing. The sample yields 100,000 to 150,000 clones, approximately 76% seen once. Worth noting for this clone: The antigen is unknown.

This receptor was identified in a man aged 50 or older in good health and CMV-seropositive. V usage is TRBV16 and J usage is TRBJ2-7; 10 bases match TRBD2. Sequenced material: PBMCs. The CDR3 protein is CASSQSGLAASYEQYF. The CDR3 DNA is TGTGCCAGCAGCCAATCAGGACTAGCGGCTTCCTACGAGCAGTACTTC.